What follows are 18 T cell receptor beta chains derived from one specimen sequenced in a study of B cell selection in AIRE deficiency. Sorted regulatory T cells were CD4-positive, CD25-high and CD127-low or negative. Here immunoSEQ multiplex PCR was the method, and the copy in TCRdb shows in-frame clones only, minus some. This repertoire shows 20,000 to 25,000 clones, 94% found once; its top ten account for around 2%. The sequencing sample was made of Tregs sorted from PBMCs. The receptors come from a human donor with AIRE deficiency.

The genes are TRBV7-2 and TRBJ1-5, with D unresolved. This CDR3 is built from 15 residues. Germline CDR1 reads SGHTA; CDR2 reads FQGNSA. Trimming took 2 bases from V and 3 from J, leaving 11 bases between them. DNA of the CDR3: TGTGCCAGCAGCTTATTGGGCAATCTCAATCAGCCCCAGCATTTT. It is translated as CASSLLGNLNQPQHF.

The chain combines TRBV7-9 with TRBJ2-5; D unresolved. V was shortened by 0 bases and J by 6 bases, with 5 bases between the two germline ends. The germline CDR1 and CDR2 sequences are SEHNR and FQNEAQ (reference sequence). This CDR3 has 12 amino acids. CDR3: CASSLAGQTQYF. CDR3 coding DNA: TGTGCCAGCAGCTTAGCCGGTCAGACCCAGTACTTC.

The rearrangement links TRBV11-3 to TRBJ2-7; D is unclear. V lost 3 bases and J 6 bases, leaving 15 bases between the germline ends. There are 14 residues in the CDR3. Germline-derived CDR1 and CDR2 are SGHNT and YENEEA. The CDR3 protein is CASSFDHPNPEQYF. The CDR3, as DNA: TGTGCCAGCAGCTTTGACCACCCTAACCCCGAGCAGTACTTC.

The chain combines TRBV20-1 with TRBJ2-7, with a tentative D call TRBD2 (5 bases). The V end lost 6 bases, the J end lost 7 bases, and 13 bases lay between the germline ends. CDR1 is DFQATT and CDR2 is SNEGSKA in the germline V gene (reference sequence). CDR3 length: 11 amino acids. The CDR3 sequence: CSAARRGEQYF. The CDR3 DNA reads as TGCAGTGCCGCAAGGAGAGGGGAGCAGTACTTC.

This chain links TRBV15 with TRBJ1-5; D is unresolved. The CDR3 contains 16 residues. Germline V lookup: CDR1 LNHNV, CDR2 YYDKDF (reference sequence). The ends were cut back, 3 bases at V and 5 bases at J, with 17 bases in the middle. The CDR3, as DNA: TGTGCCACCAGCAGTTCTCGGTCGACCGGGGATCAGCCCCAGCATTTT. It codes for CATSSSRSTGDQPQHF.

This chain links TRBV5-5 with TRBJ1-4; D uncertain. Germline V gives CDR1 SGHKS, CDR2 YYEKEE (reference sequence). This CDR3 has 12 residues. V shed 2 bases and J shed 5 bases, with 4 bases lying between them. CDR3 protein: CASSFRNEKLFF. Written as DNA, the CDR3 is TGTGCCAGCAGCTTTAGGAATGAAAAACTGTTTTTT. The full variable domain, in which reference TRBV5-5 and TRBJ1-4 provide the parts outside the CDR3, is DAGVTQSPTHLIKTRGQQVTLRCSPISGHKSVSWYQQVLGQGPQFIFQYYEKEERGRGNFPDRFSARQFPNYSSELNVNALLLGDSALYLCASSFRNEKLFFGSGTQLSVL.

This clone has just one count. The V and J genes are TRBV19 and TRBJ1-5; 8 positions agree with TRBD1. Losses at the gene ends were 1 base for V and 5 bases for J; bases not matched to a gene: 7. CDR1 is LNHDA and CDR2 is SQIVND in the germline V gene (reference sequence). The CDR3 is made up of 16 amino acids. CDR3 residues: CASSIVGTGGYQPQHF. CDR3 bases: TGTGCCAGTAGTATAGTAGGGACAGGAGGGTATCAGCCCCAGCATTTT.

The chain links TRBV7-3 to TRBJ2-1; TRBD1 agrees at 8 bases. Per germline, CDR1 SGHTA and CDR2 FQGTGA. The CDR3 loop spans 13 amino acids. V shed 5 bases and J 8 bases; nucleotides not matched to a gene: 5. CDR3 in DNA: TGTGCCAGCAGCGTGACAGGGGCACATGAGCAGTTCTTC. It specifies CASSVTGAHEQFF.

The chain is built from TRBV5-6 and TRBJ2-3; tentative D call: TRBD1 (7 bases). V was shortened by 7 bases and J by 1 base, with 13 bases between the two germline ends. The CDR3 is 14 residues long. CDR1 is SGHDT, CDR2 YYEEEE, per germline. CDR3 nucleotide sequence: TGTGCCAGCGGACTAACAGGGGGCACAGATACGCAGTATTTT. Its protein is CASGLTGGTDTQYF.

The chain has TRBV28 and TRBJ2-5; TRBD2 aligns across 7 bases. Looked up from germline, CDR1 is MDHEN and CDR2 is SYDVKM. The CDR3 is 12 amino acids. V gave up 5 bases and J gave up 5 bases; unmatched junction bases: 2. The CDR3 bases are TGTGCCAGCAGTCGGGAGGCGGAGACCCAGTACTTC. Protein sequence: CASSREAETQYF.

The V and J genes are TRBV7-3 and TRBJ2-2; 10 positions match TRBD2. Unmatched junction bases numbered 4, after V lost 3 bases and J lost 6 bases. This CDR3 comprises 15 residues. CDR1 is SGHTA, CDR2 FQGTGA, per germline. The CDR3, as DNA: TGTGCCAGCAGCTTGACTAGCGGGCCTCCCGGGGAGCTGTTTTTT. Protein: CASSLTSGPPGELFF.

The V gene is TRBV5-4, the J gene TRBJ2-5; D is possibly TRBD2 (6 bases). V was pared by 1 base and J by 5 bases, with 18 bases between. The CDR3 totals 16 residues. Germline CDR1 reads SGHNT; CDR2 reads YYREEE (reference sequence). The CDR3 region is CASSLSISGLYETQYF. Written as DNA, the CDR3 is TGTGCCAGCAGCTTGTCGATTAGCGGCCTTTATGAGACCCAGTACTTC.

This sequence joins TRBV28 and TRBJ2-7; TRBD1 agrees at 10 bases. The junction had 3 bases not matched to a gene; V was cut back by 8 bases and J by 2 bases. Germline lookup yields CDR1 MDHEN and CDR2 SYDVKM. This CDR3 has 13 amino acids. The CDR3 nucleotides read TGTGCCAGCCTCGACAGGGGGCCCTACGAGCAGTACTTC. Its protein product is CASLDRGPYEQYF.

The chain carries TRBV6-1 and TRBJ2-2; D ambiguous. This CDR3 is built from 15 residues. The V and J ends lost 2 bases and 6 bases respectively, with 13 bases between them. Germline V lookup: CDR1 MNHNS, CDR2 SASEGT. CDR3 sequence reads: CASSERERNPGELFF. The CDR3 region has the DNA TGTGCCAGCAGTGAAAGAGAAAGGAATCCCGGGGAGCTGTTTTTT.

The gene calls are TRBV5-6 and TRBJ2-2; D is perhaps TRBD1 (6 bases). The CDR3 runs 14 residues. Trimming took 3 bases from V and 5 from J, leaving 11 bases between them. Germline CDR1 SGHDT, CDR2 YYEEEE. This chain's CDR3 is CASSWDTRTGELFF. CDR3 DNA sequence: TGTGCCAGCAGCTGGGACACCCGGACCGGGGAGCTGTTTTTT.

This chain joins TRBV6-6 and TRBJ2-7, with D perhaps TRBD1 (6 bases). The CDR3 consists of 14 residues. Germline CDR1 is MNHNY and CDR2 is SVGAGI (reference sequence). Trimming removed 5 bases at V and 3 bases at J, with 14 bases between. The CDR3 bases are TGTGCCAGCAGTCCACAGGGAAATCTCTACGAGCAGTACTTC. Amino acid sequence: CASSPQGNLYEQYF.

The gene calls are TRBV9 and TRBJ2-7, with a weak D call TRBD2 (5 bases). Germline loops: CDR1 SGDLS, CDR2 YYNGEE. This CDR3 has 14 amino acids. Between the trimmed V and J ends, which lost 5 bases and 0 bases, there was a span of 12 bases. The CDR3 reads CASSKLGDSYEQYF. The CDR3 nucleotides read TGTGCCAGCAGTAAGCTCGGGGACTCCTACGAGCAGTACTTC.

The DNA of the CDR3 is TGTGCCAGCAGTTACTCGATTCGCCGGATTGGCTACACCTTC. This codes for CASSYSIRRIGYTF. V and J are TRBV6-5 and TRBJ1-2, with D hard to call. Trimming stripped 0 bases from V and 7 bases from J, with 12 bases between. The V gene's germline CDR1 is MNHEY and CDR2 SVGAGI. This CDR3 spans 14 amino acids.